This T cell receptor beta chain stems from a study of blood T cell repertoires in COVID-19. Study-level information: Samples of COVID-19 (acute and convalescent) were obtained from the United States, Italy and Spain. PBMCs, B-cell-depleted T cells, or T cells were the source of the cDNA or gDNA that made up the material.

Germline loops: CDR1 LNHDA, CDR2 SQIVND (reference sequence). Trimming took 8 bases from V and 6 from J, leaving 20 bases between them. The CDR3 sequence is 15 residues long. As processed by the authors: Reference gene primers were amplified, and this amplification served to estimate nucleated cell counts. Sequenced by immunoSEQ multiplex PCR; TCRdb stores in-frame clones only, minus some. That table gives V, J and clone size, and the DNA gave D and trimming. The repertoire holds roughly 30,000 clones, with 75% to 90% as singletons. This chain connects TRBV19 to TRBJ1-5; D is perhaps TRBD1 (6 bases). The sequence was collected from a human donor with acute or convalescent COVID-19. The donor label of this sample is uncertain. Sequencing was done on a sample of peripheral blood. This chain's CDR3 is CASGRAGAVGQPQHF. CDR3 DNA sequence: TGTGCCAGTGGTCGCGCGGGGGCCGTCGGTCAGCCCCAGCATTTT. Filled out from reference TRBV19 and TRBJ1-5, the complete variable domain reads DGGITQSPKYLFRKEGQNVTLSCEQNLNHDAMYWYRQDPGQGLRLIYYSQIVNDFQKGDIAEGYSVSREKKESFPLTVTSAQKNPTAFYLCASGRAGAVGQPQHFGDGTRLSIL.